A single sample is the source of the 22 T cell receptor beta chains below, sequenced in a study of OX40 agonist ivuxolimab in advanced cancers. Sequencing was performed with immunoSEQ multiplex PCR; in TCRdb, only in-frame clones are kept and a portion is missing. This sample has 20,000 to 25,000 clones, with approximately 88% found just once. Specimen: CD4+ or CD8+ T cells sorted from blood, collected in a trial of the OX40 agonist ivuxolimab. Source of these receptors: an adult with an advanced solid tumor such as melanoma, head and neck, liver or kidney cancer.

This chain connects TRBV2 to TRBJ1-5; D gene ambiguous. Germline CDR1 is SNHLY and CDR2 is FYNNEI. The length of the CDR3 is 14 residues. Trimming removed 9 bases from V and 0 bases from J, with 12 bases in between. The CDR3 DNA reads TGTGCCAGTGATAGGTTGGCTAGCAATCAGCCCCAGCATTTT. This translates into CASDRLASNQPQHF.

The CDR3 nucleotides are TGTGCCATCAGCGCCCTGATGGGAGATACGCAGTATTTT. Its protein is CAISALMGDTQYF. The J gene is TRBJ2-3, the V gene TRBV10-3; no clear D. Between the trimmed V and J ends, which lost 6 bases and 5 bases, there was a span of 12 bases. The CDR3 sequence is 13 residues long. Germline V gives CDR1 ENHRY, CDR2 SYGVKD.

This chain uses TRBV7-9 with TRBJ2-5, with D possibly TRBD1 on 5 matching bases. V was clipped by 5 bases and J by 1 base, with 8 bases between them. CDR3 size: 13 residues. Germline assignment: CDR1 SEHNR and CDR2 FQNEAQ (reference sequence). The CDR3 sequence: CASSPGPQETQYF. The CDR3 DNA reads TGTGCCAGCAGCCCAGGGCCCCAAGAGACCCAGTACTTC.

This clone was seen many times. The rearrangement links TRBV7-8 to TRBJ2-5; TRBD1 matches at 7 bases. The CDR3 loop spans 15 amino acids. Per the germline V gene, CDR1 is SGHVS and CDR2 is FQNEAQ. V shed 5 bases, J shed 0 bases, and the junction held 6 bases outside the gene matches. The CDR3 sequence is CASSPPGQNQETQYF. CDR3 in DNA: TGTGCCAGCAGCCCCCCGGGACAGAACCAAGAGACCCAGTACTTC. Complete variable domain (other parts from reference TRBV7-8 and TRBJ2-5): GAGVSQSPRYKVAKRGQDVALRCDPISGHVSLFWYQQALGQGPEFLTYFQNEAQLDKSGLPSDRFFAERPEGSVSTLKIQRTQQEDSAVYLCASSPPGQNQETQYFGPGTRLLVL.

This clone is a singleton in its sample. Here the CDR3 DNA reads TGTGCCAGCAGTTCCCCAGGGGGGACCGGGGAGCTGTTTTTT. Translation gives CASSSPGGTGELFF. This chain connects TRBV6-5 to TRBJ2-2; weak D call: TRBD1 (7 bases). Germline V lookup: CDR1 MNHEY, CDR2 SVGAGI. The CDR3 totals 14 residues. The V and J ends lost 4 bases and 5 bases respectively, with 11 bases between them.

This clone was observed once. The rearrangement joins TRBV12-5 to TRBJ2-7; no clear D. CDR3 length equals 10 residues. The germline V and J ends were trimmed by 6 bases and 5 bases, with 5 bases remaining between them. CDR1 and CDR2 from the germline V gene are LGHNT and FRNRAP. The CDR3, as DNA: TGTGCTAGTGGCACCAACGAGCAGTACTTC. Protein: CASGTNEQYF.

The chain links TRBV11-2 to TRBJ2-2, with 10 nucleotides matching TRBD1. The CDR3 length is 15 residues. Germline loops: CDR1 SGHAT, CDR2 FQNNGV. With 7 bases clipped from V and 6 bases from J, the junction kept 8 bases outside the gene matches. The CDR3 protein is CASTLGDRGAGELFF. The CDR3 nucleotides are TGTGCCAGCACTTTGGGGGACAGGGGTGCCGGGGAGCTGTTTTTT.

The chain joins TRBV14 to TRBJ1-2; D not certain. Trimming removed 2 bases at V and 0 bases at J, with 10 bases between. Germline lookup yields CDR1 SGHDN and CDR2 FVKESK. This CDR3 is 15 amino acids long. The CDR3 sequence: CASSQLRTTNYGYTF. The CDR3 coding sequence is TGTGCCAGCAGCCAACTCCGGACGACTAACTATGGCTACACCTTC.

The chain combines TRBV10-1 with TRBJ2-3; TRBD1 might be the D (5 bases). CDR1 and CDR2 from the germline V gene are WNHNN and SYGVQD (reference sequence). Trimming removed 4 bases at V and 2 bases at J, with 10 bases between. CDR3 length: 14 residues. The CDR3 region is CASSVTVSTDTQYF. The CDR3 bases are TGCGCCAGCAGTGTGACAGTTTCCACAGATACGCAGTATTTT.

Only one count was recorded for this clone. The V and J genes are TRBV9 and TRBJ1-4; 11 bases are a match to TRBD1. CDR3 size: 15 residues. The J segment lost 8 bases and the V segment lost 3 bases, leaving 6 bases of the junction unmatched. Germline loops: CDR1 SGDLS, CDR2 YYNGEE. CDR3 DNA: TGTGCCAGCAGCGCAGGGACAGGGGGTATGGAAAAACTGTTTTTT. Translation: CASSAGTGGMEKLFF.

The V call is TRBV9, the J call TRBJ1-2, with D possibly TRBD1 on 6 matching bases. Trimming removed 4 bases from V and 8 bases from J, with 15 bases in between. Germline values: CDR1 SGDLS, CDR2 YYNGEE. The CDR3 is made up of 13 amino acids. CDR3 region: CASSPSIGGGYTF. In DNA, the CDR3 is TGTGCCAGCAGCCCCTCTATTGGGGGCGGCTACACCTTC.

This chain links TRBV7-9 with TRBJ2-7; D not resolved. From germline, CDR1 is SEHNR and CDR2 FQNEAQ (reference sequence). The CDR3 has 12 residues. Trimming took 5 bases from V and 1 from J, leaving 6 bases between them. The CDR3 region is CASSHGSYEQYF. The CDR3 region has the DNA TGTGCCAGCAGCCACGGGTCCTACGAGCAGTACTTC. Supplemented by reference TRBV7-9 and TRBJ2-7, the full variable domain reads DTGVSQNPRHKITKRGQNVTFRCDPISEHNRLYWYRQTLGQGPEFLTYFQNEAQLEKSRLLSDRFSAERPKGSFSTLEIQRTEQGDSAMYLCASSHGSYEQYFGPGTRLTVT.

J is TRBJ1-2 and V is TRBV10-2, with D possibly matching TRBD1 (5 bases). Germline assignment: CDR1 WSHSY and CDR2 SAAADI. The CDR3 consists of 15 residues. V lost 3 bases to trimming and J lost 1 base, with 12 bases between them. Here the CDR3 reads CASSEIGGRNYGYTF. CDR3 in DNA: TGCGCCAGCAGTGAAATTGGGGGTCGTAACTATGGCTACACCTTC.

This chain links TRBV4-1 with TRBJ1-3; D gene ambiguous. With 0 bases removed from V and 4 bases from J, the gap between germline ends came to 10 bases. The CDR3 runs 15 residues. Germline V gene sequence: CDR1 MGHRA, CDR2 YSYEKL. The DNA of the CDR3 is TGCGCCAGCAGCCAAGATCGGGCCGCAGGAAACACCATATATTTT. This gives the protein CASSQDRAAGNTIYF.

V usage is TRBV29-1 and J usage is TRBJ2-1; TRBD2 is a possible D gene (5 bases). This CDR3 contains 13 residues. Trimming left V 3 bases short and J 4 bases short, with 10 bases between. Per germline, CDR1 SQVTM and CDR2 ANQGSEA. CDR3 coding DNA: TGCAGCGTTGAGCCTAGCAGTTACAATGAGCAGTTCTTC. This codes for CSVEPSSYNEQFF.

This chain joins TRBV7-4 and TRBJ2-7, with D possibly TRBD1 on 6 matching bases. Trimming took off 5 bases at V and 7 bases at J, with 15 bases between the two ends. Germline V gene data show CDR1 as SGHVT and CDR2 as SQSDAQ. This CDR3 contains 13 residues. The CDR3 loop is CASSLRGGKEQYF. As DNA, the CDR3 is TGTGCCAGCAGCCTCCGAGGGGGTAAGGAGCAGTACTTC.

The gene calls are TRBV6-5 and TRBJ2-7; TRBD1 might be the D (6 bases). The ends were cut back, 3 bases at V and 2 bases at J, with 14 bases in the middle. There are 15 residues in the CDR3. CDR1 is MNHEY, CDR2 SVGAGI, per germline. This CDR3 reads CASSYLDSPAYEQYF. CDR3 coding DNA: TGTGCCAGCAGTTATTTGGACAGCCCGGCCTACGAGCAGTACTTC.

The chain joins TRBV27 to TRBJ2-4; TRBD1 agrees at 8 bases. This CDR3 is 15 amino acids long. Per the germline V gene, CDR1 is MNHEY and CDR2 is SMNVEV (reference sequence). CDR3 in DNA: TGTGCAATTCGAGCAGGGGGCGCTGCCAAAAACATTCAGTACTTC. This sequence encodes CAIRAGGAAKNIQYF.

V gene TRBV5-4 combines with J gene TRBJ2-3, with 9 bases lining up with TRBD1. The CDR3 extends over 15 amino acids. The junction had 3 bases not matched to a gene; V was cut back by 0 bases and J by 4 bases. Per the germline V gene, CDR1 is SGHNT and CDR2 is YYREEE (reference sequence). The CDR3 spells CASSLGDRAPDTQYF. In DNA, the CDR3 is TGTGCCAGCAGCTTGGGGGACAGGGCCCCAGATACGCAGTATTTT.

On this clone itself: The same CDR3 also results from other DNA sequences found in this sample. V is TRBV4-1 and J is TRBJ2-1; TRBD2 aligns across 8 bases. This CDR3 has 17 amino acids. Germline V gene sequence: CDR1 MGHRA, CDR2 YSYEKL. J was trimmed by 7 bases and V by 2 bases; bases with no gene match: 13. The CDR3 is CASSQKRGSPGGNEQFF. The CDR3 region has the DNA TGCGCCAGCAGCCAAAAGAGAGGGAGTCCGGGGGGGAATGAGCAGTTCTTC.

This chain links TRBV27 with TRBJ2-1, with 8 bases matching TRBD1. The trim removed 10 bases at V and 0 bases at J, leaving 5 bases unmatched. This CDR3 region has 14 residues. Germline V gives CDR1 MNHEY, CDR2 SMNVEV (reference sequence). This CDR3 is CAIRQGSSYNEQFF. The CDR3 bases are TGTGCCATCCGACAGGGGAGCTCCTACAATGAGCAGTTCTTC.

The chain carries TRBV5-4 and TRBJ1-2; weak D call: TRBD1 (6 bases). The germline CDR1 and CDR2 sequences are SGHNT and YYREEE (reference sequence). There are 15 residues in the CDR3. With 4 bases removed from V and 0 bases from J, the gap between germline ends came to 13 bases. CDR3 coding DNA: TGTGCCAGCAGCCGCGACAGGTGGTCTAACTATGGCTACACCTTC. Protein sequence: CASSRDRWSNYGYTF.